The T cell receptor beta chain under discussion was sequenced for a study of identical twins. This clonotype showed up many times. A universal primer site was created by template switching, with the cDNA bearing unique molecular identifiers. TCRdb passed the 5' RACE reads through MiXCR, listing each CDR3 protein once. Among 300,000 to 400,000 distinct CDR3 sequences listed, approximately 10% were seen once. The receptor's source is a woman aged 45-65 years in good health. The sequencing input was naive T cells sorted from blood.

The DNA for the CDR3 is TGTGCCAGCAGCCGCGTCCGGACTAGCGGACCCACCGGGGAGCTGTTTTTT. Its translation is CASSRVRTSGPTGELFF. The chain couples TRBV12-3 or TRBV12-4 to TRBJ2-2; TRBD2 matches 10 bases. The CDR3 spans 17 residues. After removal of 6 bases from V and 4 bases from J, the junction contained 11 bases not matched to a gene.